This T cell receptor (beta chain) was sequenced for a study of cytomegalovirus exposure and HLA in healthy donors. Across the whole study: The early release's HLA-typed donors yielded about 85 million unique TCRs.

The CDR3 has 14 residues. Between the trimmed V and J ends, which lost 1 base and 10 bases, there was a span of 11 bases. Germline-derived CDR1 and CDR2 are SGHAT and FQNNGV. Primers for the PCR totalled 60 Vbeta and 13 Jbeta. The data were produced by immunoSEQ multiplex PCR, yet TCRdb's version contains in-frame clones alone and is incomplete. In the table there are approximately 140,000 clones, 80% of which are singletons. The table lists this clone with a few counts. The antigen is not known. Findings and caveats of the study: Later genetic work tied a missense DCLRE1C variant to beta-chain V and J trimming. Most of the TCR beta V segments (in an earlier analysis) were productive either about 87% or about 30% of the time.

The sequencing sample was made of PBMCs. The V and J genes are TRBV11-2 and TRBJ1-6; D gene ambiguous. The receptor was isolated from a man between 35 and 55 years old in good health and CMV-seropositive. For the CDR3, the DNA is TGTGCCAGCAGCTTAGCTGCGACAAGGTCACCCCTCCACTTT. Its protein is CASSLAATRSPLHF.